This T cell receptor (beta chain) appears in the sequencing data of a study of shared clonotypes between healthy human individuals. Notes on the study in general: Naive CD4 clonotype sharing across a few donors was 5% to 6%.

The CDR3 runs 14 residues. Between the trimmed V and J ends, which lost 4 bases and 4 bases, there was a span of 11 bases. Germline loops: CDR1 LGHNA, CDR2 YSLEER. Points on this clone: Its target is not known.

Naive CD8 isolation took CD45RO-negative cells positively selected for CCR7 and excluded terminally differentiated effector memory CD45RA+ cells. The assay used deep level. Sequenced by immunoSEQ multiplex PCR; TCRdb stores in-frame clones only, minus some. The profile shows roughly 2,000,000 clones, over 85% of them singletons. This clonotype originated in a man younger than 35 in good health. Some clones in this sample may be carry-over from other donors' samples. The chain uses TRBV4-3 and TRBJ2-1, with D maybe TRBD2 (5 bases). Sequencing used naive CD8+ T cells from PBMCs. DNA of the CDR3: TGCGCCAGCAGCCTACGAGGGAGTTACAATGAGCAGTTCTTC. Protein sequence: CASSLRGSYNEQFF.